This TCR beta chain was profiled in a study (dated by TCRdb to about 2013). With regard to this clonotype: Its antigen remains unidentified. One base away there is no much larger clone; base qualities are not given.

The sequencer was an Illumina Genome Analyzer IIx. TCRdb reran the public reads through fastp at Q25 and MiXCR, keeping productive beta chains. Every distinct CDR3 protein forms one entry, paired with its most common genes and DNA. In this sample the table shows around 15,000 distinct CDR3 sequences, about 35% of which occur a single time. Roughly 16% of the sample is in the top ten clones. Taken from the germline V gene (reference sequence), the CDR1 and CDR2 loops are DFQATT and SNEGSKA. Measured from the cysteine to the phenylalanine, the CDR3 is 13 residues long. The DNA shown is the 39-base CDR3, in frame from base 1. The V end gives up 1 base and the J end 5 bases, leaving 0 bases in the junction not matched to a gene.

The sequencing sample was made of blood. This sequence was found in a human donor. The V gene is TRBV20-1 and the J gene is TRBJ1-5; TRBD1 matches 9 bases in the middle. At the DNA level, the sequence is TGCAGTGCTAGAGGGACAGGGGATCAGCCCCAGCATTTT. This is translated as CSARGTGDQPQHF.